This T cell receptor (beta chain) comes out of a study of T cell responses to AZD1222 COVID-19 vaccine. Study-wide results and caveats: There were repertoire samples only from the period after the peak T cell response. White British donors predominated, females outnumbered males, and clonal diversity was possibly underestimated. CD4 TCRs linked to vaccination spanned spike, dominating at 160-218 and 743-854. Of the AZD1222 recipients, only 6 or 7 were seropositive at baseline.

Germline trimming cut 3 bases from V and 1 base from J; bases unmatched to any gene: 1. The CDR3 sequence is 14 residues long. From germline, CDR1 is SGHRS and CDR2 YFSETQ. The assay was immunoSEQ multiplex PCR, and TCRdb's table has in-frame clones only and misses some. Here the sample spans over 110,000 clones, 90% being singletons. This clone was observed a handful of times. Its antigen remains unidentified. Other DNA variants within this sample encode the same CDR3. The receptor was derived from an adult who received the AZD1222 COVID-19 vaccine. The sequenced sample was peripheral blood, obtained 28 days after the second AZD1222 dose. The V gene is TRBV5-1, the J gene TRBJ1-1, with 9 bases fitting TRBD1. The DNA for the CDR3 is TGCGCCAGCAGCTCGGGACAGGGGAACACTGAAGCTTTCTTT. Encoded protein: CASSSGQGNTEAFF.